One and the same sample provided the 9 T cell receptor beta chains below, sequenced in a study of blood T cell repertoires in COVID-19. Profiled with immunoSEQ multiplex PCR; TCRdb holds only in-frame clones, not every one. The table records more than 200,000 clones, roughly 80% of them present only once. The sample was peripheral blood. These TCRs come from an elderly woman with active or convalescent COVID-19.

This CDR3 is CASSLDRSRSLYGYTF. The CDR3 DNA follows: TGTGCCAGCAGCTTAGATCGTTCCAGATCCTTATATGGCTACACCTTC. This chain links TRBV7-8 with TRBJ1-2; D remains ambiguous. CDR3 length equals 16 residues. V lost 1 base, J lost 5 bases, and 17 bases lay in between. Germline V lookup: CDR1 SGHVS, CDR2 FQNEAQ. Variable domain in full (rest from reference TRBV7-8 and TRBJ1-2): GAGVSQSPRYKVAKRGQDVALRCDPISGHVSLFWYQQALGQGPEFLTYFQNEAQLDKSGLPSDRFFAERPEGSVSTLKIQRTQQEDSAVYLCASSLDRSRSLYGYTFGSGTRLTVV.

This clone was counted between two and nine times. The chain joins TRBV15 to TRBJ1-1; the D is unclear. The germline V gene has CDR1 LNHNV and CDR2 YYDKDF (reference sequence). V gave up 0 bases and J gave up 7 bases, with 12 bases separating them. The CDR3 is 14 amino acids. The CDR3 loop is CATSRDLESGEAFF. CDR3 nucleotide sequence: TGTGCCACCAGCAGAGATCTAGAAAGCGGTGAAGCTTTCTTT.

This CDR3 is CASSKGSNQPQHF. The CDR3 DNA reads as TGTGCCAGCAGTAAGGGGAGCAATCAGCCCCAGCATTTT. The V gene is TRBV2, the J gene TRBJ1-5; D might be TRBD1 (5 bases). The CDR3 contains 13 residues. V lost 5 bases to trimming and J lost 1 base, with 6 bases between them. Germline loops: CDR1 SNHLY, CDR2 FYNNEI. Full variable domain (missing parts from reference TRBV2 and TRBJ1-5): EPEVTQTPSHQVTQMGQEVILRCVPISNHLYFYWYRQILGQKVEFLVSFYNNEISEKSEIFDDQFSVERPDGSNFTLKIRSTKLEDSAMYFCASSKGSNQPQHFGDGTRLSIL.

The table lists this clone with a count of one. The chain has TRBV18 and TRBJ2-3; the D gene is possibly TRBD2 (5 bases). The CDR3 is made up of 14 amino acids. Germline V lookup: CDR1 KGHSH, CDR2 LQKENI. Trimming shortened V by 2 bases and J by 5 bases, and 11 bases separated the two germline ends. CDR3: CASSPLDRGDTQYF. CDR3 nucleotides: TGTGCCAGCTCACCATTAGACCGGGGAGATACGCAGTATTTT. Combining the CDR3 with reference TRBV18 and TRBJ2-3 gives the whole variable domain NAGVMQNPRHLVRRRGQEARLRCSPMKGHSHVYWYRQLPEEGLKFMVYLQKENIIDESGMPKERFSAEFPKEGPSILRIQQVVRGDSAAYFCASSPLDRGDTQYFGPGTRLTVL.

The CDR3 region is CASSLVAGGNYNEQFF. The CDR3 nucleotides read TGTGCCAGCAGCTTGGTGGCCGGGGGGAACTACAATGAGCAGTTCTTC. This chain links TRBV5-4 with TRBJ2-1; 7 bases fit TRBD2. Germline lookup yields CDR1 SGHNT and CDR2 YYREEE (reference sequence). The CDR3 is 16 amino acids. Trimming at V came to 0 bases and at J to 3 bases, leaving 6 bases not matched to a gene.

The J gene is TRBJ2-1, the V gene TRBV28; 11 bases fit TRBD2. V trimming: 5 bases; J trimming: 0 bases; junction bases outside the gene matches: 9. Germline V gives CDR1 MDHEN, CDR2 SYDVKM. The CDR3 is made up of 18 amino acids. The DNA for the CDR3 is TGTGCCAGCAGTACTCGAACTAGCGGGGGTAGCTCCTACAATGAGCAGTTCTTC. Translated: CASSTRTSGGSSYNEQFF.

The rearrangement links TRBV2 to TRBJ1-2, with D hard to call. Germline V CDR1 and CDR2: SNHLY, FYNNEI. V was cut by 11 bases and J by 8 bases, with 18 bases left in between. CDR3 length equals 12 residues. The CDR3 loop reads CAPGEGSSGYTF. As DNA, the CDR3 is TGTGCCCCCGGAGAGGGATCTTCGGGCTACACCTTC.

The J gene is TRBJ1-5, the V gene TRBV19, with D possibly being TRBD1 (6 bases). CDR3 size: 15 residues. The ends were cut back, 1 base at V and 6 bases at J, with 13 bases in the middle. Germline CDR1 reads LNHDA; CDR2 reads SQIVND (reference sequence). The CDR3 loop is CASSIGTGIGQPQHF. The CDR3 coding sequence is TGTGCCAGTAGTATAGGTACAGGGATTGGTCAGCCCCAGCATTTT.

The chain links TRBV28 to TRBJ2-3, with D hard to call. Germline CDR1 is MDHEN and CDR2 is SYDVKM. The CDR3 is made up of 15 amino acids. With 5 bases removed from V and 0 bases from J, the gap between germline ends came to 12 bases. CDR3 nucleotides: TGTGCCAGCAGTCGCTATACCCCTAGCACAGATACGCAGTATTTT. Amino acids: CASSRYTPSTDTQYF.